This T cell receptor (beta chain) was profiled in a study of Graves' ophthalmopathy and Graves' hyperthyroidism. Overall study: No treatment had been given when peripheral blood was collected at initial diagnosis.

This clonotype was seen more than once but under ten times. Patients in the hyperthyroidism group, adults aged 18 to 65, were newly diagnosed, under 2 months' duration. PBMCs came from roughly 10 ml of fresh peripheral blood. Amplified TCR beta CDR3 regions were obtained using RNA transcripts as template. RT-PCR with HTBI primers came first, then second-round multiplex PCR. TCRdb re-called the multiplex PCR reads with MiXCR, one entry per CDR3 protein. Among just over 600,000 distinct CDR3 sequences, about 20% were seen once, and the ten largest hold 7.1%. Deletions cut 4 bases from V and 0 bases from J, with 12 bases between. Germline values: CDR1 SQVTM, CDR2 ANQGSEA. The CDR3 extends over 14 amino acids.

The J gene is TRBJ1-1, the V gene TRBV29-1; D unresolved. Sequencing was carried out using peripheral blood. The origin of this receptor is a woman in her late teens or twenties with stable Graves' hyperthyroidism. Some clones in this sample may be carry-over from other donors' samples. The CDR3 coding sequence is TGCAGCGTTGGAGGCTTGAGGCTGAACACTGAAGCTTTCTTT. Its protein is CSVGGLRLNTEAFF.